This T cell receptor beta chain is from a study of shared clonotypes between healthy human individuals. Healthy and HIV-negative, the adult donors had no recent acute infections or vaccinations. V lost 5 bases to trimming and J lost 5 bases; unmatched junction nucleotides: 1. The CDR3 runs 14 residues. Germline CDR1 and CDR2: MNHEY and SVGAGI. Roughly 27,000 T cell genomes, or roughly 200 ng DNA, went into the sorted-subset replicate PCRs. Profiling relied on immunoSEQ multiplex PCR, and the TCRdb table lists in-frame clones only, not all of them. The table lists some 1.5 million clones, 95% to 99% of them singletons, with less than 0.55% in the top ten. Overall study results and limits: Sorted-subset samples were not fully sequenced, rarefaction indicated. Only blood was sampled; tissue repertoires likely differ.

A word on this clone: Its antigen is still unknown.

The specimen sequenced was naive CD4+ T cells sorted from blood. Subset indicated: CD45RA+ positively selected. The clonotype was recovered from a man under 40 in good health. The chain links TRBV6-5 to TRBJ2-5, with TRBD2 identical over 14 bases. CDR3 residues: CASSGLAGGETQYF. CDR3 in DNA: TGTGCCAGCAGTGGACTAGCGGGAGGTGAGACCCAGTACTTC.